This T cell receptor (beta chain) was retrieved from a study of T cell changes during pregnancy in multiple sclerosis. The CDR3 has 13 amino acids. V lost 3 bases, J lost 8 bases, and 16 bases lay in between. Germline values: CDR1 SQVTM, CDR2 ANQGSEA. Data came from immunoSEQ multiplex PCR; TCRdb stores just in-frame clones and leaves some out. The profile shows more than 30,000 clones, around 90% of them singletons. This receptor was identified in a female donor with multiple sclerosis, enrolled in a pregnancy study. Sequencing was performed on CD8+ T cells from peripheral blood mononuclear cells, taken in the first trimester of pregnancy. The V call is TRBV29-1, the J call TRBJ1-2; D gene unclear. CDR3 residues: CSVDLPGMWGYTF. Here the CDR3 DNA reads TGCAGCGTTGATCTTCCGGGGATGTGGGGCTACACCTTC.